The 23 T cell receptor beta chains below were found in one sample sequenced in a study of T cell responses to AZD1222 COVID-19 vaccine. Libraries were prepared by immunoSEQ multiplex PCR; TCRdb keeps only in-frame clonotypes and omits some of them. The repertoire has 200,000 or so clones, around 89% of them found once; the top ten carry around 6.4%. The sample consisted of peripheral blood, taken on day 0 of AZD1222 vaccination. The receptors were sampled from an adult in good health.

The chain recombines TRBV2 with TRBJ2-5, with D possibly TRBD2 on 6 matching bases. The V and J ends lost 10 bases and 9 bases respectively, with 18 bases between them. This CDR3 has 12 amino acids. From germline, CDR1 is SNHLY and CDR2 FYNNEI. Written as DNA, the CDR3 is TGTGCCACCTCTAGGGCCACGGGAGCCCAGTACTTC. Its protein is CATSRATGAQYF.

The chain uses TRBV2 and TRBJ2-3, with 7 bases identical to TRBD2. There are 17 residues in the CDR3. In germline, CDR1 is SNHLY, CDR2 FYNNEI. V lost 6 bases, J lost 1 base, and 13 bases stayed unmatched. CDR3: CASRAPLASGGTDTQYF. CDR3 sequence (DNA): TGTGCCAGCAGAGCCCCACTAGCGTCGGGGGGCACAGATACGCAGTATTTT.

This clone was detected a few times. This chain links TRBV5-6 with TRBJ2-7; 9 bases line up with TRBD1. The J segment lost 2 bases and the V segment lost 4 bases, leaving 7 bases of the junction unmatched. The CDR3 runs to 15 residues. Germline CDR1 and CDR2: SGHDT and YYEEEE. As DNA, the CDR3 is TGTGCCAGCAGCCCGGGACAGGGAGTTACCTACGAGCAGTACTTC. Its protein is CASSPGQGVTYEQYF.

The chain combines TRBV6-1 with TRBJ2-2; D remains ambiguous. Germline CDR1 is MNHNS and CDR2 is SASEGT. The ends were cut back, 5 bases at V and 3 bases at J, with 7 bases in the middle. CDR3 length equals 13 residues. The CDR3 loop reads CASSSRDTGELFF. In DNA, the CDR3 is TGTGCCAGCAGTTCCCGGGACACCGGGGAGCTGTTTTTT.

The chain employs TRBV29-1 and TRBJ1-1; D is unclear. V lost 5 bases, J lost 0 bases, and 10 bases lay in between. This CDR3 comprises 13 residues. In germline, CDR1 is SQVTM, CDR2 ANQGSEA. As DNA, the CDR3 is TGCAGCGTTATTCTTACGGTGAACACTGAAGCTTTCTTT. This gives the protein CSVILTVNTEAFF. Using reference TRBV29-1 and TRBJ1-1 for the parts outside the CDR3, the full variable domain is SAVISQKPSRDICQRGTSLTIQCQVDSQVTMMFWYRQQPGQSLTLIATANQGSEATYESGFVIDKFPISRPNLTFSTLTVSNMSPEDSSIYLCSVILTVNTEAFFGQGTRLTVV.

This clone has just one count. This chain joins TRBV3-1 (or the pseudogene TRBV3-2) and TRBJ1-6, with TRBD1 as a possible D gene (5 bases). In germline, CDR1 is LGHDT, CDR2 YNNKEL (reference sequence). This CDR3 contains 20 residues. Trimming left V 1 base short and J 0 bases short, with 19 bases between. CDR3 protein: CASSQGGGARGSSYNSPLHF. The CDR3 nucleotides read TGTGCCAGCAGCCAAGGGGGAGGGGCGCGGGGGAGCTCCTATAATTCACCCCTCCACTTT.

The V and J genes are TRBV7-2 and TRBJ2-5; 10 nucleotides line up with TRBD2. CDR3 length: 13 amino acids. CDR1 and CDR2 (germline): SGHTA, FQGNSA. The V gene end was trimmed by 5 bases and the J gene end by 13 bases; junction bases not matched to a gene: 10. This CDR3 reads CASSPTSGGAWYF. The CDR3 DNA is TGTGCCAGCAGCCCCACCAGCGGGGGGGCTTGGTACTTC.

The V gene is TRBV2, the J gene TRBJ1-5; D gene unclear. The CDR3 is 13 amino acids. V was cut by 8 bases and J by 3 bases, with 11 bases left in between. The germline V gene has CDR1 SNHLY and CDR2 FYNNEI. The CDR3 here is CASRLQVNQPQHF. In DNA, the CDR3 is TGTGCCAGCCGGCTGCAGGTCAATCAGCCCCAGCATTTT.

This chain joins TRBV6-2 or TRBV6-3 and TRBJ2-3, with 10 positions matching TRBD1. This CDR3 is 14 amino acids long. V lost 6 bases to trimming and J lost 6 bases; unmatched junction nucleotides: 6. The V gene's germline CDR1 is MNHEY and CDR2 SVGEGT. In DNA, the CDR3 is TGTGCCAGCAGCCCCTGGACAGGGGGGGATACGCAGTATTTT. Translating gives CASSPWTGGDTQYF.

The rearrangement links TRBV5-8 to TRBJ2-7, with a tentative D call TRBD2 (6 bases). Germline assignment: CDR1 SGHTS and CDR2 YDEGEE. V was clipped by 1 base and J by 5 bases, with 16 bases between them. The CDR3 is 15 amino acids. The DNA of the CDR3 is TGTGCCAGCAGCTTGTTACGGAGGGGAGACCACGAGCAGTACTTC. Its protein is CASSLLRRGDHEQYF.

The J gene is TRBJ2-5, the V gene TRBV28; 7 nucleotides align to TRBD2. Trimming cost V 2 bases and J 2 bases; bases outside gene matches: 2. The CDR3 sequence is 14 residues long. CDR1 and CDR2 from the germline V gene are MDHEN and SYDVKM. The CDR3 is CASSLAGVQETQYF. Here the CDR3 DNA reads TGTGCCAGCAGTTTAGCGGGGGTGCAAGAGACCCAGTACTTC.

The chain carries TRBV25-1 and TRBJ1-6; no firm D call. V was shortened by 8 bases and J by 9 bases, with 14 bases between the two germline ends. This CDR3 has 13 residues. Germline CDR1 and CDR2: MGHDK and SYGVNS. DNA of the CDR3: TGTGCCAGCGCAAGAAAGGGAGGTTCACCCCTCCACTTT. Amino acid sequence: CASARKGGSPLHF.

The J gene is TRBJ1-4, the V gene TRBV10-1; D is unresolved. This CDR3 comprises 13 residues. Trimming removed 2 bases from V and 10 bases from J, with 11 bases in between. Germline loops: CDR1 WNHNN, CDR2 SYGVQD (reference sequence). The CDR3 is CASSEGFSGKLFF. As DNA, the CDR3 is TGCGCCAGCAGTGAGGGATTTAGCGGAAAACTGTTTTTT.

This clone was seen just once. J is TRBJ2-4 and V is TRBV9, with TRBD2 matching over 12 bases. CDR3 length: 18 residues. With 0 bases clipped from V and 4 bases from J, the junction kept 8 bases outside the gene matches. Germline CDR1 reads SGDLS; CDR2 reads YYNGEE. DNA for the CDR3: TGTGCCAGCAGCGTAGATCTCTCGACTAGCGGGGGAAAAAACATTCAGTACTTC. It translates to CASSVDLSTSGGKNIQYF. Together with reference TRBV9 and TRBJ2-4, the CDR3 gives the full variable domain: DSGVTQTPKHLITATGQRVTLRCSPRSGDLSVYWYQQSLDQGLQFLIQYYNGEERAKGNILERFSAQQFPDLHSELNLSSLELGDSALYFCASSVDLSTSGGKNIQYFGAGTRLSVL.

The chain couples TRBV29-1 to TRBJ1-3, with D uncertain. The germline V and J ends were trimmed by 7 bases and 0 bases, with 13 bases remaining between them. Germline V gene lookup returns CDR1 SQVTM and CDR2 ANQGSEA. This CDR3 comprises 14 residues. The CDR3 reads CSAKDANSGNTIYF. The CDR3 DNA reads TGCAGCGCGAAGGACGCCAACTCTGGAAACACCATATATTTT.

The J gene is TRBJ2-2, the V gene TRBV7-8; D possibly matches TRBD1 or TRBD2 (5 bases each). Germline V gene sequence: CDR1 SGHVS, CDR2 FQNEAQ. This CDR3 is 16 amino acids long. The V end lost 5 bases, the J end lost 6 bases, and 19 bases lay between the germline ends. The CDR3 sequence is CASSDRGARSPGELFF. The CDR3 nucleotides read TGTGCCAGCAGCGATAGAGGGGCGAGAAGTCCCGGGGAGCTGTTTTTT.

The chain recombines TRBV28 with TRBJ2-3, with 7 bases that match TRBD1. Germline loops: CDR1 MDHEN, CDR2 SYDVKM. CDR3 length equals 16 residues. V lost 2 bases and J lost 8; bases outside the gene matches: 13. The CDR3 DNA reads TGTGCCAGCAGTTTACCCCTCCGGGGCAGACAGGGTACGCAGTATTTT. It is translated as CASSLPLRGRQGTQYF.

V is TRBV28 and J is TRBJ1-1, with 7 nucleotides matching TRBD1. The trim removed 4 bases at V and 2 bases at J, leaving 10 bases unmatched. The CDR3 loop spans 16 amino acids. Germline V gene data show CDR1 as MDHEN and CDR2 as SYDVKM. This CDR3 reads CASSYHSGTANTEAFF. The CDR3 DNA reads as TGTGCCAGCAGTTACCACTCCGGGACAGCCAACACTGAAGCTTTCTTT.

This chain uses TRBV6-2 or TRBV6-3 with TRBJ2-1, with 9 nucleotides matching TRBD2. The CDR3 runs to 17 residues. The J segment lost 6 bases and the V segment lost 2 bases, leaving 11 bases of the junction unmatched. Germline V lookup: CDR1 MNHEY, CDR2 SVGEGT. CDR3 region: CASSYRRTSEAGNEQFF. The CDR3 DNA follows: TGTGCCAGCAGTTACAGGAGGACTAGCGAGGCGGGCAATGAGCAGTTCTTC.

CDR3 residues: CASRVAGIREQYF. DNA for the CDR3: TGTGCCAGCCGAGTAGCGGGAATAAGGGAGCAGTACTTC. The chain has TRBV28 and TRBJ2-7; TRBD2 matches at 8 bases. This CDR3 is 13 amino acids long. Germline V gene data show CDR1 as MDHEN and CDR2 as SYDVKM. The junction had 10 bases not matched to a gene; V was cut back by 8 bases and J by 7 bases.

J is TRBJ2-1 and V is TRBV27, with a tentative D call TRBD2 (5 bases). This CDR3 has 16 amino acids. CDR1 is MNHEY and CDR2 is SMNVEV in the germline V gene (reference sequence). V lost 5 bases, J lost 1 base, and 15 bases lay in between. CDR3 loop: CASSLASGGSYNEQFF. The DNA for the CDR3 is TGTGCCAGCAGTCTAGCCAGCGGAGGTTCCTACAATGAGCAGTTCTTC.

The CDR3 is CASSTQTGGFQPQHF. In nucleotides, the CDR3 is TGTGCCAGCAGTACGCAAACAGGGGGCTTTCAGCCCCAGCATTTT. The chain links TRBV28 to TRBJ1-5; 9 bases map to TRBD1. Germline V gives CDR1 MDHEN, CDR2 SYDVKM. The CDR3 totals 15 residues. The J segment lost 6 bases and the V segment lost 5 bases, leaving 8 bases of the junction unmatched.

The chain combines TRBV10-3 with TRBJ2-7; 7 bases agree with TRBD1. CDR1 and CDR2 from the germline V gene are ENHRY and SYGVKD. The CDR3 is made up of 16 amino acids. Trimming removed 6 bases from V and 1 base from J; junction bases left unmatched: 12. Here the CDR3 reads CAIRDDRDPGSYEQYF. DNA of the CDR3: TGTGCCATCAGGGACGACAGGGACCCTGGGTCCTACGAGCAGTACTTC.